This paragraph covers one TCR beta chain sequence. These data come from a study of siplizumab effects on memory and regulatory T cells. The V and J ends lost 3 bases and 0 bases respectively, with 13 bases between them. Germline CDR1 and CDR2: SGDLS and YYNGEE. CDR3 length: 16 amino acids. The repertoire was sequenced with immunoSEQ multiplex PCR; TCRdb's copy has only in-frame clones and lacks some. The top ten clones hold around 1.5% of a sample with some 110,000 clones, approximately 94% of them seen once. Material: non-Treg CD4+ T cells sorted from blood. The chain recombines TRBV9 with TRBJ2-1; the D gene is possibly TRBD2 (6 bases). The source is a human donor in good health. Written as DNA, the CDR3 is TGTGCCAGCAGCGCCCGACGGGAGAGCTCCTACAATGAGCAGTTCTTC. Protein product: CASSARRESSYNEQFF.